A single sample is the source of the 26 T cell receptor beta chains below, sequenced in a study of human T cells and chemical hapten exposure. Each CDR3 protein gets one entry after TCRdb re-called the RACE reads with MiXCR. This table holds more than 300,000 distinct CDR3 sequences, roughly 5% found once. Time point in this sample: pre-sensitization, week 0. Treatment: therapeutic diphenylcyclopropenone sensitization with weekly scalp DPC. Sequencing used whole blood, obtained in connection with sensitization to the hapten diphenylcyclopropenone (DPC). Every receptor here comes from a woman between 45 and 60 years old with alopecia areata. Some clones in this sample may be carry-over from other donors' samples.

This clonotype was observed at least ten times. V usage is TRBV20-1 and J usage is TRBJ1-5, with 9 bases matching TRBD1. Per the germline V gene, CDR1 is DFQATT and CDR2 is SNEGSKA (reference sequence). The CDR3 length is 18 residues. The J segment lost 4 bases and the V segment lost 5 bases, leaving 18 bases of the junction unmatched. Here the CDR3 DNA reads TGCAGTGCTGACGGGACAGGGCCCCTAACCCTAACGAATCAGCCCCAGCATTTT. Translated: CSADGTGPLTLTNQPQHF.

This clonotype was detected a few times. The chain is built from TRBV12-3 or TRBV12-4 and TRBJ2-3; D remains unclear. V lost 1 base and J lost 8, with 10 bases in between. The CDR3 has 13 amino acids. CDR3 coding DNA: TGTGCCAGCAGTTTAGGTGAAGCTGGTACGCAGTATTTT. Protein product: CASSLGEAGTQYF.

The V call is TRBV20-1, the J call TRBJ2-1; perhaps D is TRBD1 or TRBD2 (5 bases each). The CDR3 covers 14 residues. The V gene's germline CDR1 is DFQATT and CDR2 SNEGSKA (reference sequence). V shed 8 bases and J shed 3 bases, with 17 bases lying between them. In nucleotides, the CDR3 is TGCAGTACCCTCCCTAGAGGGGTCTACAATGAGCAGTTCTTC. This gives the protein CSTLPRGVYNEQFF.

This clonotype was recorded at least ten times. The chain employs TRBV2 and TRBJ2-3; TRBD2 matches at 8 bases. The CDR3 runs 15 residues. The germline V gene has CDR1 SNHLY and CDR2 FYNNEI. V was clipped by 0 bases and J by 3 bases; unmatched bases: 2. CDR3 DNA: TGTGCCAGCAGTGAAGCGGGACTAGGGACAGATACGCAGTATTTT. Its translation: CASSEAGLGTDTQYF.

This clonotype was observed a few times. The gene calls are TRBV6-5 and TRBJ1-2; 10 bases line up with TRBD1. The CDR3 is 15 residues long. V was clipped by 6 bases and J by 8 bases; unmatched bases: 12. The germline V gene has CDR1 MNHEY and CDR2 SVGAGI. CDR3 residues: CASRKNAGTGDGYTF. The CDR3 region has the DNA TGTGCCAGCAGGAAAAACGCCGGGACAGGGGACGGCTACACCTTC.

The chain joins TRBV12-5 to TRBJ1-2; D remains ambiguous. The CDR3 length is 16 residues. Germline-derived CDR1 and CDR2 are LGHNT and FRNRAP. Trimming took 2 bases from V and 0 from J, leaving 13 bases between them. The CDR3 reads CASGLFLDGANYGYTF. The DNA of the CDR3 is TGTGCTAGTGGTTTGTTTCTAGACGGCGCTAACTATGGCTACACCTTC.

This clonotype was detected many times. The junction departs from germline at one end; a sequencing error may be responsible. J is TRBJ2-7 and V is TRBV18; TRBD1 matches at 8 bases. Germline V lookup: CDR1 KGHSH, CDR2 LQKENI. This CDR3 comprises 13 residues. CDR3 in amino acids: CASSPLGEDREDF. In DNA form, the CDR3 reads TGTGCCAGCTCACCACTCGGAGAGGACAGGGAGGACTTC. Complete variable domain (other parts from reference TRBV18 and TRBJ2-7): NAGVMQNPRHLVRRRGQEARLRCSPMKGHSHVYWYRQLPEEGLKFMVYLQKENIIDESGMPKERFSAEFPKEGPSILRIQQVVRGDSAAYFCASSPLGEDREDFGPGTRLTVT.

Concerning this clonotype itself: The germline gene is not matched at one end of the junction; a read error may be the cause. The chain has TRBV7-8 and TRBJ1-6; D is undetermined. The CDR3 is 14 residues long. Germline CDR1 reads SGHVS; CDR2 reads FQNEAQ. CDR3 nucleotides: TGTGCTAGCAGCTTAGTGGGGATAGGATCACCCCTCCACTTT. Residues: CASSLVGIGSPLHF.

Only a few counts were recorded for this clonotype. The chain links TRBV13 to TRBJ2-7; D is tentatively TRBD1 or TRBD2 (6 bases each). Trimming removed 5 bases from V and 4 bases from J, with 24 bases in between. Germline CDR1 PRHDT, CDR2 FYEKMQ (reference sequence). This CDR3 is 17 amino acids long. In nucleotides, the CDR3 is TGTGCCAGCAGCAACGGACCCGTTGTGGGGGGCCTTTACGAGCAGTACTTC. Translated: CASSNGPVVGGLYEQYF. The full variable domain, with the rest looked up from reference TRBV13 and TRBJ2-7, is AAGVIQSPRHLIKEKRETATLKCYPIPRHDTVYWYQQGPGQDPQFLISFYEKMQSDKGSIPDRFSAQQFSDYHSELNMSSLELGDSALYFCASSNGPVVGGLYEQYFGPGTRLTVT.

The J gene is TRBJ2-1, the V gene TRBV5-5, with 8 bases fitting TRBD2. Germline values: CDR1 SGHKS, CDR2 YYEKEE (reference sequence). The CDR3 runs to 17 residues. Trimming at V came to 0 bases and at J to 8 bases, leaving 13 bases not matched to a gene. The CDR3 region is CASSLDLAGYIGYEQFF. DNA of the CDR3: TGTGCCAGCAGCTTGGACCTAGCGGGCTACATAGGGTATGAGCAGTTCTTC.

This clonotype has only a few counts. V usage is TRBV14 and J usage is TRBJ2-7; D may be TRBD1 (5 bases). Trimming removed 4 bases at V and 2 bases at J, with 15 bases between. CDR1 is SGHDN, CDR2 FVKESK, per germline. The CDR3 extends over 15 amino acids. Written as DNA, the CDR3 is TGTGCCAGCAGCCCCCGGCAGGGCGCGGCCTACGAGCAGTACTTC. Translated: CASSPRQGAAYEQYF.

This clonotype was found many times. This sequence joins TRBV18 and TRBJ1-1; unclear D gene. V gave up 3 bases and J gave up 1 base, with 15 bases separating them. CDR1 KGHSH and CDR2 LQKENI come from the germline V gene. The CDR3 is 16 amino acids. CDR3 nucleotides: TGTGCCAGCTCACCCCTTTCCCATACTAGGAACACTGAAGCTTTCTTT. Translating gives CASSPLSHTRNTEAFF. The complete variable domain, with remaining parts taken from reference TRBV18 and TRBJ1-1, reads NAGVMQNPRHLVRRRGQEARLRCSPMKGHSHVYWYRQLPEEGLKFMVYLQKENIIDESGMPKERFSAEFPKEGPSILRIQQVVRGDSAAYFCASSPLSHTRNTEAFFGQGTRLTVV.

This clonotype showed up just a few times. The V call is TRBV21-1, the J call TRBJ2-3. TRBV21-1 is an annotated pseudogene. The CDR3 has 11 residues. CDR3: CASRTPATQYF. The CDR3, as DNA: TGTGCCAGCAGGACCCCAGCTACGCAGTATTTT.

This clonotype came up many times. The rearrangement uses TRBV7-2 and TRBJ2-3; D perhaps matches TRBD2 (6 bases). Germline CDR1 reads SGHTA; CDR2 reads FQGNSA. This CDR3 is 12 amino acids long. The germline V and J ends were trimmed by 5 bases and 10 bases, with 13 bases remaining between them. The CDR3 here is CASSGGVAAQYF. DNA of the CDR3: TGTGCCAGCAGCGGAGGGGTCGCTGCGCAGTATTTT.

About this clonotype: Possible read error: a much larger clone is one base away. In DNA, the CDR3 is TGTGCCGGCAGTTCACTGGACAGTCGTAATTCACCCCTCCACTTT. Protein: CAGSSLDSRNSPLHF. The chain couples TRBV7-2 to TRBJ1-6; possible D gene TRBD1, 6 bases. CDR1 and CDR2 (germline): SGHTA, FQGNSA. This CDR3 comprises 15 residues. The full variable domain, completed using reference TRBV7-2 and TRBJ1-6, is GAGVSQSPSNKVTEKGKDVELRCDPISGHTALYWYRQSLGQGLEFLIYFQGNSAPDKSGLPSDRFSAERTGGSVSTLTIQRTQQEDSAVYLCAGSSLDSRNSPLHFGNGTRLTVT.

This clonotype appeared many times. V gene TRBV28 combines with J gene TRBJ1-5; D is uncertain. This CDR3 has 13 residues. Deletions cut 6 bases from V and 2 bases from J, with 8 bases between. The germline V gene encodes CDR1 MDHEN and CDR2 SYDVKM. This chain's CDR3 is CASRVNRNQPQHF. CDR3 sequence (DNA): TGTGCCAGCAGAGTCAACCGCAATCAGCCCCAGCATTTT.

The sample holds many counts of this clonotype. This chain links TRBV5-6 with TRBJ2-1, with TRBD1 identical over 7 bases. Losses at the gene ends were 1 base for V and 9 bases for J; bases not matched to a gene: 10. The CDR3 is 15 residues long. CDR1 and CDR2 from the germline V gene are SGHDT and YYEEEE. The CDR3 DNA follows: TGTGCCAGCAGCTTGTACCTACAGGGGCTCACTGAGCAGTTCTTC. Its translation: CASSLYLQGLTEQFF.

This clonotype was seen at least ten times. The chain joins TRBV29-1 to TRBJ1-4; no clear D gene. From germline, CDR1 is SQVTM and CDR2 ANQGSEA. V gave up 3 bases and J gave up 3 bases, with 8 bases separating them. The length of the CDR3 is 13 residues. CDR3 sequence (DNA): TGCAGCGTTGACGAGGGAGCTAATGAAAAACTGTTTTTT. This sequence encodes CSVDEGANEKLFF.

This clonotype was counted many times. The gene calls are TRBV28 and TRBJ2-7; D possibly corresponds to TRBD1 (6 bases). CDR3 length: 15 residues. Germline-derived CDR1 and CDR2 are MDHEN and SYDVKM. V was cut by 2 bases and J by 1 base, with 12 bases left in between. CDR3: CASSLPSDSSYEQYF. As DNA, the CDR3 is TGTGCCAGCAGTTTACCCTCGGACAGTTCCTACGAGCAGTACTTC.

This clonotype was seen many times. This chain uses TRBV28 with TRBJ2-3, with 13 bases identical to TRBD2. With 1 base clipped from V and 4 bases from J, the junction kept 2 bases outside the gene matches. The CDR3 length is 16 residues. Germline V lookup: CDR1 MDHEN, CDR2 SYDVKM. The CDR3 region is CASSLSGLAGADTQYF. In nucleotides, the CDR3 is TGTGCCAGCAGTTTATCAGGACTAGCGGGAGCAGATACGCAGTATTTT.

A few counts support this clonotype. The chain carries TRBV27 and TRBJ2-6; no definite D call. Per germline, CDR1 MNHEY and CDR2 SMNVEV (reference sequence). V lost 3 bases to trimming and J lost 3 bases, with 6 bases between them. This CDR3 is built from 14 residues. CDR3 sequence: CASSFGDGANVLTF. The DNA for the CDR3 is TGTGCCAGCAGTTTCGGCGATGGGGCCAACGTCCTGACTTTC.

This clonotype has ten or more counts. This rearrangement joins TRBV12-3 or TRBV12-4 to TRBJ1-1, with D hard to call. The germline V and J ends were trimmed by 1 base and 6 bases, with 9 bases remaining between them. This CDR3 spans 13 amino acids. CDR3 region: CASSLGGKAEAFF. The DNA for the CDR3 is TGTGCCAGCAGTTTAGGGGGTAAGGCTGAAGCTTTCTTT.

This clonotype was detected ten times or more. The V gene is TRBV7-8, the J gene TRBJ2-3; no clear D gene. Trimming shortened V by 0 bases and J by 8 bases, and 9 bases separated the two germline ends. CDR1 SGHVS and CDR2 FQNEAQ come from the germline V gene. This CDR3 region has 13 residues. The CDR3: CASSLADGVTQYF. The CDR3 DNA reads as TGTGCCAGCAGCTTAGCGGATGGAGTTACGCAGTATTTT.

This clonotype came up many times. For the CDR3, the DNA is TGTGCTAGTGGTATCCTAGGGGGGACTGAAGCTTTCTTT. The encoded protein is CASGILGGTEAFF. The genes are TRBV12-5 and TRBJ1-1, with D possibly being TRBD1 (6 bases). V was clipped by 5 bases and J by 5 bases, with 12 bases between them. The CDR3 totals 13 residues. Germline values: CDR1 LGHNT, CDR2 FRNRAP.

This chain uses TRBV7-2 with TRBJ2-3, with TRBD1 matching 9 bases. CDR3 length: 15 residues. Germline CDR1 is SGHTA and CDR2 is FQGNSA. Trimming removed 5 bases from V and 5 bases from J; junction bases left unmatched: 8. The CDR3 nucleotides read TGTGCCAGCAGCCGCCGGGACAGGGCTGGAGATACGCAGTATTTT. The encoded protein is CASSRRDRAGDTQYF.

This clonotype was counted a few times. J is TRBJ1-4 and V is TRBV20-1, with a tentative D call TRBD1 (6 bases). This CDR3 comprises 18 residues. V gave up 1 base and J gave up 10 bases, with 28 bases separating them. Germline CDR1 is DFQATT and CDR2 is SNEGSKA (reference sequence). CDR3 residues: CSARGRARGGTGKGKLFF. CDR3 nucleotide sequence: TGCAGTGCTAGAGGGCGAGCGCGGGGCGGTACAGGGAAGGGAAAACTGTTTTTT.